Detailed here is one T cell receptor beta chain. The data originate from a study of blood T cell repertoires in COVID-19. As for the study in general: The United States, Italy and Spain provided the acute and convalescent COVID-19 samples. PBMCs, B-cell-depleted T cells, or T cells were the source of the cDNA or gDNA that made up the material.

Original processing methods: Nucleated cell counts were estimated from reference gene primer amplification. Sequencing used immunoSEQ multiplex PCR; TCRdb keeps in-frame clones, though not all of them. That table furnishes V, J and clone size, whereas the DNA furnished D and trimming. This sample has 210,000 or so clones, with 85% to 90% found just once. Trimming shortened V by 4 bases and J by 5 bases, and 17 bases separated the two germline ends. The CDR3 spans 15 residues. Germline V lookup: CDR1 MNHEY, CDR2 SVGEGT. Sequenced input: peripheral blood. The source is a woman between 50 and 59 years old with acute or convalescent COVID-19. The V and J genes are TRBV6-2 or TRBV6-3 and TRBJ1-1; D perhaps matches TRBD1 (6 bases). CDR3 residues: CASSSAGAGGTEAFF. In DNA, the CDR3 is TGTGCCAGCAGTTCCGCAGGGGCGGGAGGGACTGAAGCTTTCTTT.